The 27 T cell receptor beta chains presented below share a single source sample, sequenced in a study of T cell changes during pregnancy in multiple sclerosis (dated by TCRdb to between 2018 and 2021). Library preparation was by the immunoSEQ multiplex PCR assay. TCRdb limited this immuneACCESS table to in-frame rearrangements with V and J called. A share of clones is missing; checked studies link under half to unresolved V genes, and the rest is unexplained. This sample comprises roughly 42,000 clones, 80% to 95% of them detected only once. The leading ten clones occupy roughly 0.5% of the sample. Sequencing was performed on CD4+ T cells from peripheral blood mononuclear cells, taken in the second trimester of pregnancy. The receptors derive from a female donor in good health, enrolled as a control in a pregnancy study.

V usage is TRBV11-2 and J usage is TRBJ2-7; a possible D gene is TRBD2 (6 bases). The V and J ends lost 1 base and 6 bases respectively, with 19 bases between them. Germline V gives CDR1 SGHAT, CDR2 FQNNGV. The CDR3 has 16 amino acids. The CDR3 DNA reads TGTGCCAGCAGCTTAGTACGGGGGAGAGTAGTAGGCGAGCAGTACTTC. Protein: CASSLVRGRVVGEQYF.

The chain carries TRBV7-8 and TRBJ1-1; 9 nucleotides match TRBD1. This CDR3 has 13 amino acids. The J segment lost 4 bases and the V segment lost 6 bases, leaving 3 bases of the junction unmatched. In germline, CDR1 is SGHVS, CDR2 FQNEAQ. CDR3 in amino acids: CASRVDRGTEAFF. The DNA for the CDR3 is TGTGCCAGCAGAGTGGACAGGGGCACTGAAGCTTTCTTT.

The gene calls are TRBV19 and TRBJ2-2, with TRBD1 identical over 7 bases. Germline CDR1 and CDR2: LNHDA and SQIVND (reference sequence). V gave up 6 bases and J gave up 0 bases; unmatched junction bases: 4. The CDR3 has 15 amino acids. CDR3 DNA: TGTGCCAGTAGGACAGGGACAGCGAACACCGGGGAGCTGTTTTTT. This encodes CASRTGTANTGELFF.

This rearrangement joins TRBV5-1 to TRBJ2-2; D uncertain. CDR1 is SGHRS, CDR2 YFSETQ, per germline. This CDR3 comprises 15 residues. The ends were cut back, 2 bases at V and 0 bases at J, with 8 bases in the middle. DNA for the CDR3: TGCGCCAGCAGCTTTGCGGCCGCGAACACCGGGGAGCTGTTTTTT. As protein: CASSFAAANTGELFF.

The CDR3 is CAWSFGPQETQYF. The CDR3 DNA is TGTGCCTGGAGTTTTGGGCCTCAAGAGACCCAGTACTTC. J is TRBJ2-5 and V is TRBV30; no clear D gene. Germline CDR1 reads GTSNPN; CDR2 reads SVGIG (reference sequence). With 2 bases removed from V and 2 bases from J, the gap between germline ends came to 9 bases. CDR3 length equals 13 residues.

The chain recombines TRBV7-6 with TRBJ2-3; a weak D match, TRBD2 (6 bases). The CDR3 contains 16 residues. Germline CDR1 is SGHVS and CDR2 is FNYEAQ. V was shortened by 5 bases and J by 1 base, with 16 bases between the two germline ends. The DNA of the CDR3 is TGTGCCAGCAGCGGAAGGGGAGCGGGTGGCACAGATACGCAGTATTTT. Amino acids: CASSGRGAGGTDTQYF.

The chain uses TRBV6-1 and TRBJ2-1; TRBD2 agrees at 8 bases. Germline trimming cut 4 bases from V and 8 bases from J; bases unmatched to any gene: 4. The germline gives CDR1 MNHNS, CDR2 SASEGT. The CDR3 extends over 13 amino acids. As DNA, the CDR3 is TGTGCCAGCAGTGTGGGACTAGAGTATGAGCAGTTCTTC. Protein: CASSVGLEYEQFF.

This chain uses TRBV25-1 with TRBJ1-2; D might be TRBD1 (6 bases). V was shortened by 5 bases and J by 4 bases, with 11 bases between the two germline ends. The germline V gene has CDR1 MGHDK and CDR2 SYGVNS. The CDR3 consists of 13 residues. The CDR3 nucleotides are TGTGCCAGCAGTTGGGACACGATCTATGGCTACACCTTC. Protein: CASSWDTIYGYTF.

The chain links TRBV10-3 to TRBJ2-3, with 8 bases lining up with TRBD2. CDR1 is ENHRY, CDR2 SYGVKD, per germline. The CDR3 has 15 residues. J lost 5 bases, V lost 0 bases, and 4 bases had no gene match. CDR3 DNA sequence: TGTGCCATCAGTGAGTCAGCGGGAGCCGGAGATACGCAGTATTTT. It yields the protein CAISESAGAGDTQYF.

CDR3 region: CASSRTSGGASSYEQYF. The CDR3 nucleotides read TGCGCCAGCAGCCGGACTAGCGGGGGGGCTTCGTCCTACGAGCAGTACTTC. The rearrangement uses TRBV5-1 and TRBJ2-7; 15 nucleotides line up with TRBD2. V shed 4 bases and J 1 base; nucleotides not matched to a gene: 6. Germline assignment: CDR1 SGHRS and CDR2 YFSETQ. The length of the CDR3 is 17 residues.

The chain employs TRBV27 and TRBJ1-1, with D hard to call. Trimming removed 2 bases at V and 1 base at J, with 8 bases between. This CDR3 spans 14 amino acids. Germline V gene lookup returns CDR1 MNHEY and CDR2 SMNVEV (reference sequence). DNA of the CDR3: TGTGCCAGCAGTTTAATGTCCGGGAACACTGAAGCTTTCTTT. Translation gives CASSLMSGNTEAFF.

V usage is TRBV10-3 and J usage is TRBJ1-2; D is perhaps TRBD1 (5 bases). The germline gives CDR1 ENHRY, CDR2 SYGVKD. The CDR3 spans 13 residues. With 8 bases removed from V and 8 bases from J, the gap between germline ends came to 18 bases. The CDR3, as DNA: TGTGCCATCGCACCCCGGCAGGGTGAGGGCTACACCTTC. It translates to CAIAPRQGEGYTF.

CDR3 bases: TGTGCCACCCCTCTTCCCGGGGTTAACTATGGCTACACCTTC. It is translated as CATPLPGVNYGYTF. This chain connects TRBV28 to TRBJ1-2; the D is unclear. This CDR3 has 14 amino acids. Trimming took off 10 bases at V and 1 base at J, with 16 bases between the two ends. CDR1 and CDR2 (germline): MDHEN, SYDVKM.

This chain connects TRBV11-2 to TRBJ1-1; D not resolved. CDR3 length: 15 residues. V shed 1 base and J shed 1 base, with 10 bases lying between them. From germline, CDR1 is SGHAT and CDR2 FQNNGV. In nucleotides, the CDR3 is TGTGCCAGCAGCTTAGTTATGGCAGGGAACACTGAAGCTTTCTTT. Its protein is CASSLVMAGNTEAFF.

The chain uses TRBV5-4 and TRBJ1-5; D remains unclear. Germline CDR1 is SGHNT and CDR2 is YYREEE (reference sequence). V lost 0 bases and J lost 4, with 5 bases in between. The CDR3 is 13 amino acids. CDR3 protein: CASSLGQNQPQHF. Written as DNA, the CDR3 is TGTGCCAGCAGCTTGGGGCAGAATCAGCCCCAGCATTTT.

This chain's CDR3 is CASSLGRGRLTHEQYF. In DNA, the CDR3 is TGTGCCAGCAGCTTAGGCCGCGGGAGACTCACCCACGAGCAGTACTTC. The rearrangement links TRBV7-8 to TRBJ2-7, with 7 bases matching TRBD2. Germline loops: CDR1 SGHVS, CDR2 FQNEAQ. With V trimmed by 1 base and J by 5 bases, 11 bases remained unmatched. The length of the CDR3 is 16 residues. Based on the CDR3 plus reference TRBV7-8 and TRBJ2-7, the full variable domain is GAGVSQSPRYKVAKRGQDVALRCDPISGHVSLFWYQQALGQGPEFLTYFQNEAQLDKSGLPSDRFFAERPEGSVSTLKIQRTQQEDSAVYLCASSLGRGRLTHEQYFGPGTRLTVT.

The gene calls are TRBV28 and TRBJ2-3; TRBD2 matches 7 bases. V dropped 7 bases and J dropped 3; count of bases not matched to a gene: 7. The CDR3 is made up of 14 amino acids. Per the germline V gene, CDR1 is MDHEN and CDR2 is SYDVKM. CDR3 sequence (DNA): TGTGCCAGCAAGAACGGGGGGAGGACAGATACGCAGTATTTT. The encoded protein is CASKNGGRTDTQYF.

The chain combines TRBV28 with TRBJ2-7, with TRBD2 matching 8 bases. The V and J ends lost 10 bases and 4 bases, in that order; junction bases with no gene match: 12. This CDR3 spans 14 amino acids. Germline V CDR1 and CDR2: MDHEN, SYDVKM. Here the CDR3 reads CATRGGGLKYEQYF. CDR3 DNA sequence: TGTGCCACCCGGGGGGGCGGGCTTAAATACGAGCAGTACTTC.

The V and J genes are TRBV5-3 and TRBJ1-4; TRBD1 matches at 8 bases. TRBV5-3 is an ORF for which the function is uncertain. Trimming took 2 bases from V and 2 from J; bases not matched to a gene: 8. The CDR3 is 17 residues long. The CDR3 spells CARSFRGRVGTNEKLFF. The CDR3 coding sequence is TGTGCCAGAAGCTTCAGGGGGCGAGTTGGGACTAATGAAAAACTGTTTTTT.

The V and J genes are TRBV29-1 and TRBJ2-7; 11 positions match TRBD1. The CDR3 contains 14 residues. Looked up from germline, CDR1 is SQVTM and CDR2 is ANQGSEA. V shed 6 bases and J 12 bases; nucleotides not matched to a gene: 16. DNA of the CDR3: TGCAGCGTCGGGGCCGGGTGGACAGGGGGCAGTCCGTACTTC. It yields the protein CSVGAGWTGGSPYF.

J is TRBJ1-2 and V is TRBV6-1; 8 bases match TRBD1. Trimming cost V 7 bases and J 4 bases; bases outside gene matches: 8. From germline, CDR1 is MNHNS and CDR2 SASEGT. There are 14 residues in the CDR3. CDR3 DNA sequence: TGTGCCAGCAACCCCGGGACAGGTGCCTATGGCTACACCTTC. This translates into CASNPGTGAYGYTF.

The chain links TRBV7-8 to TRBJ2-3; TRBD2 agrees at 9 bases. V lost 5 bases, J lost 1 base, and 4 bases stayed unmatched. Germline V lookup: CDR1 SGHVS, CDR2 FQNEAQ. This CDR3 has 15 residues. The CDR3 DNA reads as TGTGCCAGCAGCCCCCAGCGGGGGGGCACAGATACGCAGTATTTT. As protein: CASSPQRGGTDTQYF.

The CDR3 DNA reads as TGCGCCAGCAGCTTCAGGGGGCGGCAGGACGGCTACACCTTC. Translation gives CASSFRGRQDGYTF. The chain combines TRBV5-1 with TRBJ1-2, with TRBD1 matching 8 bases. The germline CDR1 and CDR2 sequences are SGHRS and YFSETQ. The CDR3 length is 14 residues. Trimming cost V 2 bases and J 8 bases; bases outside gene matches: 8.

V and J are TRBV19 and TRBJ1-2; D is undetermined. With 7 bases removed from V and 8 bases from J, the gap between germline ends came to 20 bases. Germline assignment: CDR1 LNHDA and CDR2 SQIVND (reference sequence). The CDR3 has 14 amino acids. The CDR3 is CASTTPQKFDGYTF. The DNA for the CDR3 is TGTGCCAGTACCACACCACAGAAGTTTGACGGCTACACCTTC.

This rearrangement joins TRBV18 to TRBJ1-3; TRBD1 might be the D (5 bases). V gave up 5 bases and J gave up 5 bases, with 16 bases separating them. The CDR3 consists of 15 residues. Germline V gene sequence: CDR1 KGHSH, CDR2 LQKENI. This CDR3 reads CASSADNGSRNTIYF. The CDR3 nucleotides read TGTGCCAGCTCAGCGGACAATGGGTCGAGAAACACCATATATTTT.

The chain is built from TRBV27 and TRBJ1-5; tentatively, D is TRBD1 (6 bases). This CDR3 region has 11 residues. Germline V CDR1 and CDR2: MNHEY, SMNVEV (reference sequence). V lost 6 bases and J lost 15, with 15 bases in between. CDR3 sequence (DNA): TGTGCCAGCAGGGGGGCCGCGACCGTGCATTTT. Encoded protein: CASRGAATVHF.

The chain combines TRBV7-2 with TRBJ1-2, with D possibly matching TRBD1 (5 bases). Per the germline V gene, CDR1 is SGHTA and CDR2 is FQGNSA. V was cut by 5 bases and J by 4 bases, with 14 bases left in between. This CDR3 comprises 14 residues. The CDR3 is CASSQYQGPYGYTF. CDR3 DNA sequence: TGTGCCAGCAGCCAGTACCAGGGCCCCTATGGCTACACCTTC.